What follows is one T cell receptor beta chain and its context. Its specificity is not known. The investigators amplified TCR beta CDR3 regions from RNA transcripts. HTBI primers were used for first-round RT-PCR of the TCR CDR3. One entry per CDR3 protein results from TCRdb running MiXCR on the multiplex PCR reads. Of 660,000 or so distinct CDR3 sequences listed, around 20% were seen once; the top ten hold about 35%. This specimen comes from a study of T cells in Graves' hyperthyroidism and ophthalmopathy. Study results and caveats: Expanded thyroid clonotypes (above 0.001) were mostly also found in blood. The authors' 13 V-J model separated ophthalmopathy from stable hyperthyroidism.

Patients were excluded because of uncontrolled infection, other autoimmune disease, pregnancy or lactation. From more than 8 ml of fresh peripheral blood, PBMCs were isolated. The sequencing sample was made of blood. The clonotype was recovered from a man younger than 40 with Graves' ophthalmopathy.

The CDR3 bases are TGTGCCAGCAGCCAAGATCCGACTAGGGGTGAGCAGTTCTTC. As protein: CASSQDPTRGEQFF. The chain carries TRBV3-1 and TRBJ2-1, with D perhaps matching TRBD2 (6 bases). Trimming shortened V by 0 bases and J by 9 bases, and 12 bases separated the two germline ends. The CDR3 extends over 14 amino acids. The V gene's germline CDR1 is LGHDT and CDR2 YNNKEL (reference sequence).